Listed below are T cell receptor beta chains from one sample, sequenced in a study of T cells after yellow fever vaccination. TCRdb reprocessed the 5' RACE reads with MiXCR, giving one entry per CDR3 protein. This sample has under 250,000 distinct CDR3 sequences, with more than 3% found just once. Specimen: CD4+ T cells sorted from PBMCs, collected 10 days after the yellow fever booster vaccination. These receptors all come from a man aged 18 to 35 who received the YFV17D yellow fever vaccine. The CDR3 runs from the conserved cysteine through the conserved F or W. D genes are given only for firm matches.

D	V	J	CDR3
.	TRBV5-4	TRBJ1-1	CASSRVGGANTEAFF
TRBD1	TRBV28	TRBJ1-5	CASSQPTTGGNQPQHF
.	TRBV4-1	TRBJ2-4	CASSHNGIQYF
TRBD2	TRBV11-1	TRBJ2-3	CASSLVGTSLYF
.	TRBV7-8	TRBJ1-5	CASSLAVGQQPQHF
.	TRBV4-2	TRBJ1-2	CASSQETQNGYTF
.	TRBV4-3	TRBJ1-6	CASSRQWGQTAEF
TRBD1	TRBV7-9	TRBJ2-5	CASSLGDREQETQYF
TRBD1	TRBV25-1	TRBJ2-1	CASSELGTGGRGEQFF
.	TRBV9	TRBJ1-5	CASSVSLNQPQHF
.	TRBV12-3/TRBV12-4	TRBJ2-6	CASSVGGANVLTF
.	TRBV5-1	TRBJ2-5	CASSLHVTQETQYF
.	TRBV27	TRBJ1-6	CASTRQYTTSPLHF
.	TRBV5-1	TRBJ2-2	CASSLAANTGELFF
TRBD1	TRBV10-3	TRBJ1-2	CAISLTGNYGYTF
TRBD1	TRBV18	TRBJ2-7	CASSPGTGLSYEQYF
.	TRBV7-9	TRBJ1-2	CASSIQGVSYGYTF
TRBD2	TRBV7-3	TRBJ2-3	CASSSSLAASTDTQYF
TRBD1	TRBV29-1	TRBJ2-3	CSADRGTAVDTQYF
.	TRBV12-3/TRBV12-4	TRBJ2-5	CASSFQGVGGETQYF
TRBD2	TRBV24-1	TRBJ2-3	CATSDSASGGSTDTQYF
.	TRBV24-1	TRBJ2-1	CATSDGGRGGPGEQFF
.	TRBV4-3	TRBJ1-5	CASSRLVGSNQPQHF
.	TRBV10-2	TRBJ1-2	CASLGQNNYGYTF
.	TRBV7-9	TRBJ1-1	CASSLLTGAPTEAVF
.	TRBV12-3/TRBV12-4	TRBJ2-1	CASSVRPHNGNEQFF
.	TRBV12-3/TRBV12-4	TRBJ2-2	CASSQWVGGTGTGELFF
.	TRBV7-2	TRBJ2-3	CASSRRYTQYF
TRBD1	TRBV10-3	TRBJ2-7	CAISESTGAYEQYF
TRBD2	TRBV10-2	TRBJ2-7	CASLRGGFYEEYF
.	TRBV14	TRBJ1-1	CASSLLQRAGTEAFF
.	TRBV20-1	TRBJ2-7	CSARDVDRSYEQYF
.	TRBV5-4	TRBJ1-6	CASSLDYNGNSPLHF
.	TRBV7-2	TRBJ2-7	CASSNGGSPHPEQYF
.	TRBV20-1	TRBJ1-4	CSAYPGATNEKLFF
.	TRBV4-3	TRBJ2-5	CASSHSSNRVETQYF
.	TRBV2	TRBJ2-2	CASGATNTGELFF
.	TRBV3-1	TRBJ2-5	CASSRVHGETQYF
.	TRBV6-6	TRBJ2-1	CASSNRDTYNEQFF
.	TRBV4-2	TRBJ1-6	CASSQDTAKYNSPLHF
.	TRBV4-1	TRBJ1-5	CASRQAGSNQPQHF
.	TRBV7-8	TRBJ1-3	CASSLGGLSGNTIYF
.	TRBV5-6	TRBJ1-2	CASTPRGIYGYTF
.	TRBV14	TRBJ1-1	CASSQGGRSAKAFF
TRBD2	TRBV7-2	TRBJ2-5	CASSPPASGGAQYF
.	TRBV3-1	TRBJ2-2	CASSSYEAGPGELFF
TRBD1	TRBV7-2	TRBJ2-7	CASSLVSGGSFSYEQYF
TRBD1	TRBV6-2/TRBV6-3	TRBJ2-5	CASTRTGVAETQYF
.	TRBV11-2	TRBJ1-5	CASSLGGWVNQPQHF
.	TRBV5-1	TRBJ1-1	CASSLAGIGATEAFF
.	TRBV12-3/TRBV12-4	TRBJ1-5	CASSLSPGTIQPQHF
TRBD2	TRBV3-1	TRBJ2-1	CASSQDLGLAGSYNEQFF
.	TRBV2	TRBJ1-5	CASSPRTNSNQPQHF
.	TRBV5-4	TRBJ2-5	CASSNPRGGETQYF